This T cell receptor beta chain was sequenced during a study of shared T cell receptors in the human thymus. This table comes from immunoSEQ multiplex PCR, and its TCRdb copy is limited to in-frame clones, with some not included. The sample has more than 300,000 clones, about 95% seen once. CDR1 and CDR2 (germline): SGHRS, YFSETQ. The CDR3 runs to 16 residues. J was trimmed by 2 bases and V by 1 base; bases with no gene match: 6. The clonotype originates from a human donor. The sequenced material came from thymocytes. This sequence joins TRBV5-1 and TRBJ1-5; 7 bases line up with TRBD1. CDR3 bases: TGCGCCAGCAGCTTGCAGGGGGGGGCGGGCAATCAGCCCCAGCATTTT. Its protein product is CASSLQGGAGNQPQHF.